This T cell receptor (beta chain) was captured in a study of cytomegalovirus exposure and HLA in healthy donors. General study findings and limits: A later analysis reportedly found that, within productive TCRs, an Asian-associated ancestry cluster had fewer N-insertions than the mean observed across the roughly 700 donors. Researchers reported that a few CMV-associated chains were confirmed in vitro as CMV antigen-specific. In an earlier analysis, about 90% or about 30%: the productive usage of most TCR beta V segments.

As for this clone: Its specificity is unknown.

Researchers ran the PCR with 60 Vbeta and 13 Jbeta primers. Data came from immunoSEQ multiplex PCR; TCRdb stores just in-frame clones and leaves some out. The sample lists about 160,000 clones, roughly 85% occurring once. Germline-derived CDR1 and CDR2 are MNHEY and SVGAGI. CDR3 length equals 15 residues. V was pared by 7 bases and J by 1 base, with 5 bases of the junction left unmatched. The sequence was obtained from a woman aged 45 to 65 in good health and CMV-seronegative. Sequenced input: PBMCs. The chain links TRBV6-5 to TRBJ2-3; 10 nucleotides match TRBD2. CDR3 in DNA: TGTGCCAGCAAGTTCCTAGCGGGAGGCACAGATACGCAGTATTTT. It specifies CASKFLAGGTDTQYF.